These T cell receptor beta chains were read from a single sample in a study of T cell repertoires in cytomegalovirus infection. Each CDR3 protein gets one entry after TCRdb re-called the reads with MiXCR. Altogether around 450,000 distinct CDR3 sequences are present, roughly 30% being singletons, with the ten largest covering about an eighth. The sequenced sample was PBMCs. These receptors all stem from a human donor in good health (CMV status not recorded). Some clones in this sample may be carry-over from other donors' samples. The CDR3 runs from the conserved cysteine through the conserved F or W. D genes are given only for firm matches. Size is stated for part of the rows, as once, few or many counts, or as a class when the clone is expanded.

abundance | d_gene | j_gene | v_gene | CDR3nt | CDR3aa
few | TRBD2 | TRBJ2-3 | TRBV5-4 | TGTGCCAGCAGCCTAATGACTAGCGGGGGGGCCTCGGATACGCAGTATTTT | CASSLMTSGGASDTQYF
once | - | TRBJ2-3 | TRBV27 | TGTGCCAGCTCTGAGGGGGGGCGCGTAGATACGCAGTATTTT | CASSEGGRVDTQYF
many | TRBD2 | TRBJ2-1 | TRBV7-2 | TGTGCCAGCAGCTTAGGACTAGCGGGGGCCTCCTCCTACAATGAGCAGTTCTTC | CASSLGLAGASSYNEQFF
- | - | TRBJ2-1 | TRBV15 | TGTGCCACCAGCAACGGAGGTGTGGGCAATGAGCAGTTCTTC | CATSNGGVGNEQFF
many | - | TRBJ2-3 | TRBV6-1 | TGTGCCAGCAGTTATATTGCGGACGGCACAGATACGCAGTATTTT | CASSYIADGTDTQYF
- | - | TRBJ1-2 | TRBV19 | TGTGCCAGTAGGCGAAGCGGCTGGGAGGTTGTTGGGGACTATGGCTACACCTTC | CASRRSGWEVVGDYGYTF
- | - | TRBJ2-7 | TRBV19 | TGTGCCAGTAGTCACCAGGGCTACGAGCAGTACTTC | CASSHQGYEQYF
- | TRBD2 | TRBJ2-5 | TRBV29-1 | TGCAGCGTTGATCGGGAGCGGGGGGGCGTAGAGACCCAGTACTTC | CSVDRERGGVETQYF
- | TRBD1 | TRBJ2-4 | TRBV9 | TGTGCCAGCAGCCCAACGACAGGGCCGATTCAGTACTTC | CASSPTTGPIQYF
once | TRBD1 | TRBJ2-7 | TRBV6-5 | TGTGCCAGCAGTTACGGAGGACAGGTGTACGAGCAGTACTTC | CASSYGGQVYEQYF
few | TRBD1 | TRBJ2-1 | TRBV14 | TGTGCCAGCAGCCTATTGGGACAGGGGGAGCAGTTCTTC | CASSLLGQGEQFF
- | - | TRBJ2-7 | TRBV4-1 | TGCGCCAGCAGCCGAGAGACGGGGGCCGGGAGGGAGCAGTACTTC | CASSRETGAGREQYF
- | TRBD2 | TRBJ2-5 | TRBV7-9 | TGTGCCAGCAGATTAGCGGGAATGGAAGAGACCCAGTACTTC | CASRLAGMEETQYF
- | - | TRBJ1-6 | TRBV6-1 | TGTGCCAGCAGTGAAGCAGGACGCCAGAGCTCCTATAATTCACCCCTCCACTTT | CASSEAGRQSSYNSPLHF
many | - | TRBJ2-7 | TRBV7-6 | TGTGCCAGCAGCTTACGGCTGGGAAGCTACGAGCAGTACTTC | CASSLRLGSYEQYF
- | - | TRBJ1-1 | TRBV7-9 | TGTGCCAGCAGATCCCCAATAATTCCCGGGAACACTGAAGCTTTCTTT | CASRSPIIPGNTEAFF
- | TRBD1 | TRBJ2-7 | TRBV10-3 | TGTGCCCCCCACTTGCCCGGGACAGGGCACGAAGAGCAGTACTTC | CAPHLPGTGHEEQYF
- | TRBD1 | TRBJ2-3 | TRBV19 | TGTGCCAGTAGTATGGACCGACAGGGTAGCACAGATACGCAGTATTTT | CASSMDRQGSTDTQYF
once | TRBD2 | TRBJ2-3 | TRBV6-1 | TGTGCCAGCAGGAGTACTAGCGGGGAAGGCACAGATACGCAGTATTTT | CASRSTSGEGTDTQYF